This T cell receptor beta chain is from a study of T cell repertoires in cytomegalovirus infection. The wider study: Peptides in the study included HLA-C-restricted and HLA-B-restricted CMV epitopes. Public TCR beta signatures indicated both CMV infection and matching HLA type.

TCRdb processed the reads anew with MiXCR; each CDR3 protein has one entry. Counted here are 700,000 to 950,000 distinct CDR3 sequences, less than 35% occurring once; the ten biggest clones make up roughly 12%. Points from the study as a whole: The ex vivo response was dominated by HLA-C-restricted CMV-specific TCR beta clonotypes.

A note on this clonotype: Antigen unknown.

CDR3 length equals 20 residues. Trimming left V 5 bases short and J 3 bases short, with 32 bases between. The germline V gene has CDR1 MNHNY and CDR2 SVGAGI (reference sequence). This specimen was cultured CD8+ T cells from PBMCs, taken from culture after CMV antigen stimulation. The chain uses TRBV6-6 and TRBJ2-7, with D perhaps assigned TRBD1 or TRBD2 (5 bases each). This TCR was sampled from a human donor in good health (CMV status not recorded). Some clones in this sample may be carry-over from other donors' samples. The CDR3 coding sequence is TGTGCCAGCAGTCGACCTCATTTTAGGGACGGACTGCTGCACAACTACGAGCAGTACGTC. This translates into CASSRPHFRDGLLHNYEQYV.